These T cell receptor beta chains were read from a single sample in a study of blood T cells in healthy people across ages. TCRdb re-called the 5' RACE reads through MiXCR, storing one row per CDR3 protein. The table lists approximately 820,000 distinct CDR3 sequences, around 45% of them singletons, with roughly a fifth in the top ten. Sequencing used blood. Receptors were obtained from a man aged 55 to 70 in good health. The CDR3 runs from the conserved cysteine through the conserved F or W. The order of the fields is clone size, V gene, D gene, J gene, CDR3 DNA, CDR3 protein. A D gene is named only where the DNA matches it firmly. The size entry is marked missing in some rows and otherwise reads once, few, many or a size class.

clone size: few
V gene: TRBV30
D gene: -
J gene: TRBJ1-4
CDR3 DNA: TGTGCCTGGAGTCCCTTCAAGACAGCGGCTAATGAAAAACTGTTTTTT
CDR3 protein: CAWSPFKTAANEKLFF

clone size: -
V gene: TRBV5-1
D gene: -
J gene: TRBJ1-3
CDR3 DNA: TGCGCCAGCAGCTTGGACATGGGAGGAAACACCATATATTTT
CDR3 protein: CASSLDMGGNTIYF

clone size: -
V gene: TRBV7-2
D gene: TRBD2
J gene: TRBJ2-7
CDR3 DNA: TGTGCCAGCAGCTTACGGGCTAGCGGGACCTACGAGCAGTACTTC
CDR3 protein: CASSLRASGTYEQYF

clone size: -
V gene: TRBV4-1
D gene: TRBD2
J gene: TRBJ2-1
CDR3 DNA: TGCGCCAGCAGCCAACCTAGCGGGGGGAATGGTGAGCAGTTCTTC
CDR3 protein: CASSQPSGGNGEQFF

clone size: -
V gene: TRBV3-1
D gene: -
J gene: TRBJ2-7
CDR3 DNA: TGTGCCAGCAGCCACGACAGGGGAGGGCTCTCCTACGAGCAGTACTTC
CDR3 protein: CASSHDRGGLSYEQYF

clone size: -
V gene: TRBV2
D gene: -
J gene: TRBJ2-6
CDR3 DNA: TGTGCCAGCAGCCTCGAAGTCTCTGGGGCCAACGTCCTGACTTTC
CDR3 protein: CASSLEVSGANVLTF

clone size: -
V gene: TRBV7-2
D gene: TRBD1
J gene: TRBJ2-3
CDR3 DNA: TGTGCCAGCAGCTTGGGGGGGGACAGGGGGCAGTATTTT
CDR3 protein: CASSLGGDRGQYF

clone size: -
V gene: TRBV20-1
D gene: TRBD2
J gene: TRBJ2-1
CDR3 DNA: TGCAGTGCTAGGGGTAGCGGGGGGATCGACGGTTACGGTGAGCAGTTCTTC
CDR3 protein: CSARGSGGIDGYGEQFF

clone size: -
V gene: TRBV7-6
D gene: TRBD2
J gene: TRBJ2-3
CDR3 DNA: TGTGCCAGCAGCTTAGAGGCCGGGACTAGCCCCCCGGTTACGCAGTATTTT
CDR3 protein: CASSLEAGTSPPVTQYF

clone size: -
V gene: TRBV14
D gene: -
J gene: TRBJ1-2
CDR3 DNA: TGTGCCAGCAGCCACAGCTCCAGTGGCTACACCTTC
CDR3 protein: CASSHSSSGYTF

clone size: once
V gene: TRBV18
D gene: TRBD2
J gene: TRBJ2-1
CDR3 DNA: TGTGCCAGCTCACCGGCTAGCGGATCCTACAATGAGCAGTTCTTC
CDR3 protein: CASSPASGSYNEQFF

clone size: -
V gene: TRBV13
D gene: -
J gene: TRBJ2-4
CDR3 DNA: TGTGCCAGCAGCTTATTCGGCAGTAGGGGTTACGACGCCAAAAACATTCAGTACTTC
CDR3 protein: CASSLFGSRGYDAKNIQYF

clone size: few
V gene: TRBV6-2/TRBV6-3
D gene: TRBD2
J gene: TRBJ2-1
CDR3 DNA: TGTGCCAGCAGCCCACTAGCGGGGGGGCGGAATTACAATGAGCAGTTCTTC
CDR3 protein: CASSPLAGGRNYNEQFF

clone size: -
V gene: TRBV5-1
D gene: -
J gene: TRBJ2-7
CDR3 DNA: TGCGCCAGCAGCATGACAGCCGGAGGCTACGAGCAGTACTTC
CDR3 protein: CASSMTAGGYEQYF

clone size: -
V gene: TRBV14
D gene: -
J gene: TRBJ2-7
CDR3 DNA: TGTGCCAGCAGCCAAGATCTGCGGGGCAACGAGCAGTACTTC
CDR3 protein: CASSQDLRGNEQYF

clone size: -
V gene: TRBV7-2
D gene: -
J gene: TRBJ2-7
CDR3 DNA: TGTGCCAGCAGCCTACGACAGGCTCCCAACGAGCAGTACTTC
CDR3 protein: CASSLRQAPNEQYF

clone size: -
V gene: TRBV27
D gene: -
J gene: TRBJ1-1
CDR3 DNA: TGTGCCAGCAGTCCCCCGCCGGGGCCGAACACTGAAGCTTTCTTT
CDR3 protein: CASSPPPGPNTEAFF

clone size: many
V gene: TRBV4-3
D gene: -
J gene: TRBJ1-2
CDR3 DNA: TGCGCCAGCAGCCAAGATCTTCGAGATGGCTACACCTTC
CDR3 protein: CASSQDLRDGYTF

clone size: few
V gene: TRBV29-1
D gene: TRBD2
J gene: TRBJ2-7
CDR3 DNA: TGCAGCGTTGAGGGCGGGGGGCACCACGAGCAGTACTTC
CDR3 protein: CSVEGGGHHEQYF

clone size: -
V gene: TRBV10-1
D gene: -
J gene: TRBJ1-2
CDR3 DNA: TGCGCCAGCTTACGCGTGGCTGGGGCGAAGTTTGGCTACACCTTC
CDR3 protein: CASLRVAGAKFGYTF

clone size: few
V gene: TRBV5-1
D gene: -
J gene: TRBJ2-5
CDR3 DNA: TGCGCCAGCAGCTTGGAAGGGGGGGAAGAGACCCAGTACTTC
CDR3 protein: CASSLEGGEETQYF

clone size: -
V gene: TRBV12-3/TRBV12-4
D gene: -
J gene: TRBJ1-2
CDR3 DNA: TGTGCCAGCAGTTCCATTGGACTCTATGGCTACACCTTC
CDR3 protein: CASSSIGLYGYTF

clone size: few
V gene: TRBV11-2
D gene: TRBD2
J gene: TRBJ2-1
CDR3 DNA: TGTGCCAGCGGACGAATAGCGGGGGGTTACAATGAGCAGTTCTTC
CDR3 protein: CASGRIAGGYNEQFF

clone size: few
V gene: TRBV9
D gene: -
J gene: TRBJ1-6
CDR3 DNA: TGTGCCAGCAGCTCCCAGGGCCGGGCATCACCCCTCCACTTT
CDR3 protein: CASSSQGRASPLHF

clone size: few
V gene: TRBV3-1
D gene: -
J gene: TRBJ2-5
CDR3 DNA: TGTGCCAGCAGCCCCTTAGCGAGACAAGAGACCCAGTACTTC
CDR3 protein: CASSPLARQETQYF

clone size: -
V gene: TRBV27
D gene: TRBD1
J gene: TRBJ2-5
CDR3 DNA: TGTGCCAGCAGTTCTACAGGGGACGGGACCCAGTACTTC
CDR3 protein: CASSSTGDGTQYF

clone size: few
V gene: TRBV6-1
D gene: TRBD1
J gene: TRBJ2-1
CDR3 DNA: TGTGCCAGCAGGGTACAGGGGTATTTGTCCTACAATGAGCAGTTCTTC
CDR3 protein: CASRVQGYLSYNEQFF

clone size: -
V gene: TRBV24-1
D gene: -
J gene: TRBJ2-3
CDR3 DNA: TGTGCCACCAGTGATTTCCCGGGGCTTAGCACAGATACGCAGTATTTT
CDR3 protein: CATSDFPGLSTDTQYF

clone size: few
V gene: TRBV5-1
D gene: -
J gene: TRBJ2-6
CDR3 DNA: TGCGCCAGCAGCCGTTTCCAAAGTTCTAGCTCTGGGGCCAACGTCCTGACTTTC
CDR3 protein: CASSRFQSSSSGANVLTF

clone size: -
V gene: TRBV2
D gene: TRBD2
J gene: TRBJ2-1
CDR3 DNA: TGTGCCAGCAGTGGGCCAGCGGGGCCCTACAATGAGCAGTTCTTC
CDR3 protein: CASSGPAGPYNEQFF

clone size: many
V gene: TRBV20-1
D gene: -
J gene: TRBJ2-7
CDR3 DNA: TGCAGTTCCTATAGACTGGGGAGGGAGCAGTACTTC
CDR3 protein: CSSYRLGREQYF

clone size: few
V gene: TRBV2
D gene: -
J gene: TRBJ1-2
CDR3 DNA: TGTGCCACCCACCGGGACACACACAACTATGGCTACACCTTC
CDR3 protein: CATHRDTHNYGYTF

clone size: few
V gene: TRBV5-1
D gene: -
J gene: TRBJ2-1
CDR3 DNA: TGCGCCAGCAGCTTGGCCAAGACACTTAGCTCCTACAATGAGCAGTTCTTC
CDR3 protein: CASSLAKTLSSYNEQFF

clone size: few
V gene: TRBV25-1
D gene: -
J gene: TRBJ1-2
CDR3 DNA: TGTGCCAGCAGTGAAAATCGGCAGGCCAAGGGGTTGTGGAACTATGGCTACACCTTC
CDR3 protein: CASSENRQAKGLWNYGYTF

clone size: -
V gene: TRBV29-1
D gene: TRBD1
J gene: TRBJ1-2
CDR3 DNA: TGCAGCGTTGAGAACAGGGGGCGTTCCTATGGCTACACCTTC
CDR3 protein: CSVENRGRSYGYTF

clone size: few
V gene: TRBV27
D gene: TRBD1
J gene: TRBJ1-2
CDR3 DNA: TGTGCCAGCAGTCCAATACAGGGGCCTAACTATGGCTACACCTTC
CDR3 protein: CASSPIQGPNYGYTF

clone size: -
V gene: TRBV3-1
D gene: -
J gene: TRBJ2-3
CDR3 DNA: TGTGCCAGCAGCCAAGCGAGCCCTGGAGGCACAGATACGCAGTATTTT
CDR3 protein: CASSQASPGGTDTQYF

clone size: -
V gene: TRBV18
D gene: -
J gene: TRBJ2-3
CDR3 DNA: TGTGCCAGCTTAAGGACCGACTCTAGCACAGATACGCAGTATTTT
CDR3 protein: CASLRTDSSTDTQYF

clone size: once
V gene: TRBV20-1
D gene: TRBD2
J gene: TRBJ2-1
CDR3 DNA: TGCAGTTCTGCCCTGATGAGCGGGGGGGAGAATGAGCAGTTCTTC
CDR3 protein: CSSALMSGGENEQFF

clone size: -
V gene: TRBV3-1
D gene: TRBD1
J gene: TRBJ2-4
CDR3 DNA: TGTGCCAGCAGCCTACAGGACAGGGGTGACATTCAGTACTTC
CDR3 protein: CASSLQDRGDIQYF